These 20 T cell receptor beta chains were sequenced from one sample in a study of blood T cells in healthy people across ages. Primed by a sample-barcoded 5' primer and a J-beta primer mix, a second PCR proceeded for roughly 6 to 12 cycles. A single record per CDR3 protein comes from TCRdb applying MiXCR to the 5' RACE reads. The sample lists around 2 million distinct CDR3 sequences; roughly two fifths were seen once. Source material: blood. Every receptor here comes from a human donor in good health.

Only a few counts were recorded for this clonotype. The CDR3 sequence is CASSWTTGNGYTF. The CDR3 nucleotides read TGCGCCAGCAGCTGGACCACAGGGAATGGCTACACCTTC. The chain couples TRBV5-1 to TRBJ1-2; TRBD1 might be the D (6 bases). CDR1 is SGHRS and CDR2 is YFSETQ in the germline V gene. The V end was cut by 3 bases, the J end by 6 bases, with 12 bases between. This CDR3 has 13 residues.

Of note for this clonotype: The germline gene is not matched at one end of the junction; a read error may be the cause. CDR3 coding DNA: TGTGCCTGCTCACCGAGGGATTCCGGACACATTCAGTACTTC. Residues: CACSPRDSGHIQYF. The chain has TRBV18 and TRBJ2-4, with D possibly TRBD2 on 5 matching bases. Germline CDR1 and CDR2: KGHSH and LQKENI. The CDR3 consists of 14 residues. Together with reference TRBV18 and TRBJ2-4, the CDR3 gives the full variable domain: NAGVMQNPRHLVRRRGQEARLRCSPMKGHSHVYWYRQLPEEGLKFMVYLQKENIIDESGMPKERFSAEFPKEGPSILRIQQVVRGDSAAYFCACSPRDSGHIQYFGAGTRLSVL.

This clonotype came up many times. The chain recombines TRBV5-1 with TRBJ2-7; 10 bases line up with TRBD2. The CDR3 length is 15 residues. Unmatched junction bases numbered 3, after V lost 2 bases and J lost 1 base. CDR1 and CDR2 (germline): SGHRS, YFSETQ. The CDR3 DNA sequence: TGCGCCAGCAGCTTCATAGCGGGGGGATCCTACGAGCAGTACTTC. Translated: CASSFIAGGSYEQYF.

V gene TRBV20-1 combines with J gene TRBJ2-3, with TRBD2 identical over 7 bases. This CDR3 contains 14 residues. V was pared by 5 bases and J by 1 base, with 6 bases of the junction left unmatched. Germline V gene data show CDR1 as DFQATT and CDR2 as SNEGSKA (reference sequence). This CDR3 reads CSAQTSTGTDTQYF. DNA for the CDR3: TGCAGTGCTCAGACTAGCACGGGCACAGATACGCAGTATTTT.

This rearrangement joins TRBV29-1 to TRBJ1-3; D may be TRBD1 (5 bases). Trimming took 4 bases from V and 3 from J, leaving 10 bases between them. The CDR3 is 13 amino acids. The germline V gene has CDR1 SQVTM and CDR2 ANQGSEA. The CDR3 reads CSVAQDRGNTIYF. CDR3 coding DNA: TGCAGCGTTGCACAGGACCGTGGAAACACCATATATTTT. The whole variable domain, remainder taken from reference TRBV29-1 and TRBJ1-3, is SAVISQKPSRDICQRGTSLTIQCQVDSQVTMMFWYRQQPGQSLTLIATANQGSEATYESGFVIDKFPISRPNLTFSTLTVSNMSPEDSSIYLCSVAQDRGNTIYFGEGSWLTVV.

This chain joins TRBV12-3 or TRBV12-4 and TRBJ1-1; D call uncertain. This CDR3 has 15 residues. With 7 bases removed from V and 1 base from J, the gap between germline ends came to 16 bases. The CDR3 protein is CASTPRIGGNTEAFF. The CDR3 DNA reads as TGTGCCAGCACCCCTCGAATAGGCGGGAACACTGAAGCTTTCTTT.

V is TRBV7-2 and J is TRBJ1-4; no clear D gene. This CDR3 comprises 12 residues. The germline gives CDR1 SGHTA, CDR2 FQGNSA. V was clipped by 4 bases and J by 11 bases, with 11 bases between them. CDR3 nucleotides: TGTGCCAGCAGCTCATCGGAGGGCAAACTGTTTTTT. It specifies CASSSSEGKLFF.

The chain uses TRBV12-3 or TRBV12-4 and TRBJ1-2; 9 bases line up with TRBD1. After removal of 7 bases from V and 4 bases from J, the junction contained 7 bases not matched to a gene. CDR3 size: 14 residues. CDR3 residues: CASTIGTGLYGYTF. CDR3 nucleotides: TGTGCCAGCACCATAGGGACAGGGCTCTATGGCTACACCTTC.

The chain couples TRBV5-1 to TRBJ2-1, with TRBD1 identical over 10 bases. Germline lookup yields CDR1 SGHRS and CDR2 YFSETQ. Trimming at V came to 1 base and at J to 7 bases, leaving 8 bases not matched to a gene. The CDR3 length is 16 residues. This chain's CDR3 is CASSLMTGGALNEQFF. CDR3 DNA: TGCGCCAGCAGCTTGATGACAGGGGGCGCATTAAATGAGCAGTTCTTC.

The rearrangement joins TRBV20-1 to TRBJ1-2; TRBD1 matches at 7 bases. Trimming removed 6 bases from V and 5 bases from J; junction bases left unmatched: 9. This CDR3 is built from 13 residues. Per germline, CDR1 DFQATT and CDR2 SNEGSKA (reference sequence). CDR3 loop: CSARTQGRYGYTF. The CDR3 DNA reads as TGCAGTGCGAGAACACAGGGGAGATATGGCTACACCTTC.

The chain joins TRBV10-2 to TRBJ2-1, with unresolved D. Trimming pared 3 bases from V and 1 base from J, leaving 7 bases between. This CDR3 has 14 residues. CDR1 WSHSY and CDR2 SAAADI come from the germline V gene. CDR3: CASSEERSYNEQFF. DNA of the CDR3: TGCGCCAGCAGTGAAGAGCGATCCTACAATGAGCAGTTCTTC.

The chain recombines TRBV3-1 with TRBJ2-5, with a weak D call TRBD1 (5 bases). Germline V lookup: CDR1 LGHDT, CDR2 YNNKEL (reference sequence). CDR3 length: 14 amino acids. The ends were cut back, 1 base at V and 5 bases at J, with 11 bases in the middle. CDR3 bases: TGTGCCAGCAGCCAAGTAGTAGGGGTGGAGACCCAGTACTTC. As protein: CASSQVVGVETQYF.

V and J are TRBV5-1 and TRBJ2-2; 8 positions agree with TRBD1. The germline gives CDR1 SGHRS, CDR2 YFSETQ. After removal of 7 bases from V and 8 bases from J, the junction contained 10 bases not matched to a gene. This CDR3 has 14 amino acids. CDR3 coding DNA: TGCGCCAGCGGCGGACAGGGAGCTTCGGGGGAGCTGTTTTTT. It is translated as CASGGQGASGELFF.

This clonotype was detected only a few times. The gene calls are TRBV20-1 and TRBJ2-1; unclear D gene. Germline V gene data show CDR1 as DFQATT and CDR2 as SNEGSKA (reference sequence). Trimming shortened V by 0 bases and J by 7 bases, and 13 bases separated the two germline ends. The CDR3 spans 14 residues. CDR3 sequence: CSARDVRNTNEQFF. The CDR3 bases are TGCAGTGCTAGAGATGTAAGGAATACGAATGAGCAGTTCTTC.

A few counts support this clonotype. The rearrangement joins TRBV7-7 to TRBJ2-3; weak D call: TRBD2 (5 bases). Germline loops: CDR1 SSHAT, CDR2 FNYEAQ (reference sequence). The CDR3 sequence is 13 residues long. The germline V and J ends were trimmed by 10 bases and 4 bases, with 15 bases remaining between them. CDR3 sequence (DNA): TGTGCCACGTCAGCGGTTGGGGCAGATACGCAGTATTTT. Protein product: CATSAVGADTQYF.

This clonotype was observed many times. The chain couples TRBV29-1 to TRBJ2-7; D ambiguous. The CDR3 spans 10 residues. Germline CDR1 reads SQVTM; CDR2 reads ANQGSEA. Trimming left V 0 bases short and J 8 bases short, with 5 bases between. The CDR3 sequence: CSVEEEKQYF. The DNA for the CDR3 is TGCAGCGTTGAAGAGGAAAAGCAGTACTTC.

The V gene is TRBV20-1, the J gene TRBJ2-1, with 13 positions matching TRBD2. Germline values: CDR1 DFQATT, CDR2 SNEGSKA (reference sequence). The CDR3 has 15 amino acids. The V gene end was trimmed by 3 bases and the J gene end by 8 bases; junction bases not matched to a gene: 7. The CDR3 loop is CSASKLAGGADEQFF. Here the CDR3 DNA reads TGCAGTGCTAGCAAACTAGCGGGGGGGGCGGATGAGCAGTTCTTC.

This sequence joins TRBV7-9 and TRBJ2-2; possibly TRBD2 for D (5 bases). The CDR3 contains 16 residues. Trimming left V 7 bases short and J 2 bases short, with 17 bases between. Germline CDR1 is SEHNR and CDR2 is FQNEAQ (reference sequence). The CDR3 DNA reads TGTGCCAGCATCCCATCCCCGGGGATCAACACCGGGGAGCTGTTTTTT. Translated, it gives CASIPSPGINTGELFF.

Only one count was recorded for this clonotype. The J gene is TRBJ2-3, the V gene TRBV4-1; 7 bases are a match to TRBD1. V shed 3 bases, J shed 0 bases, and the junction held 6 bases outside the gene matches. CDR3 length: 16 residues. Germline lookup yields CDR1 MGHRA and CDR2 YSYEKL. CDR3 sequence (DNA): TGCGCCAGCAGCCACCCCGGGACAGCTAGCACAGATACGCAGTATTTT. Amino acids: CASSHPGTASTDTQYF.

This CDR3 reads CASSSPRVKVDEQFF. The CDR3 DNA follows: TGTGCCAGCAGTTCCCCCCGGGTTAAGGTTGATGAGCAGTTCTTC. The rearrangement joins TRBV12-3 or TRBV12-4 to TRBJ2-1, with D hard to call. This CDR3 has 15 amino acids. V gave up 4 bases and J gave up 8 bases, with 18 bases separating them.